This is a list of T cell receptor beta chains from one sample in a study of cytomegalovirus exposure and HLA in healthy donors. Assay: immunoSEQ multiplex PCR; the TCRdb copy retains only in-frame clones and omits some. In total, the table holds under 65,000 clones. Sequenced input: PBMCs. The receptor set was obtained from a woman between 18 and 30 years old in good health and CMV-seronegative. Both conserved end residues are part of each CDR3. A D gene is named only where the DNA matches it firmly.

J gene | V gene | CDR3 length | D gene | CDR3 DNA | CDR3 protein
TRBJ2-7 | TRBV6-6 | 15 | TRBD2 | TGTGCCAGCAGTTACTCGGGCGGGAGATCCTACGAGCAGTACTTC | CASSYSGGRSYEQYF
TRBJ2-3 | TRBV4-1 | 16 | TRBD2 | TGCGCCAGCAGCCCCAGGCGGGGGGCTTACACAGATACGCAGTATTTT | CASSPRRGAYTDTQYF
TRBJ1-1 | TRBV27 | 15 | TRBD1 | TGTGCCAGCAGCTACAGGGGGGACGCCAACACTGAAGCTTTCTTT | CASSYRGDANTEAFF
TRBJ2-3 | TRBV7-9 | 13 | NA | TGTGCCAGCAGTCAGGGCCCCACAGATACGCAGTATTTT | CASSQGPTDTQYF
TRBJ2-7 | TRBV27 | 13 | TRBD1 | TGTGCCAGCGGGACAGGGGGGAGGAACGAGCAGTACTTC | CASGTGGRNEQYF
TRBJ2-5 | TRBV10-3 | 14 | NA | TGTGCCATCAGTGAGCGGGGATCCGGAGAGACCCAGTACTTC | CAISERGSGETQYF
TRBJ1-4 | TRBV5-1 | 15 | TRBD1 | TGCGCCAGCAGCCTCAAAGGGACAGGGCGTGAAAAACTGTTTTTT | CASSLKGTGREKLFF
TRBJ1-5 | TRBV2 | 16 | NA | TGTGCCAGCACAAATGAACACCCAGGGATTAATCAGCCCCAGCATTTT | CASTNEHPGINQPQHF
TRBJ1-1 | TRBV19 | 16 | TRBD1 | TGTGCCAGTACCACGACAGGGTTTGATGGGAACACTGAAGCTTTCTTT | CASTTTGFDGNTEAFF
TRBJ2-5 | TRBV2 | 15 | TRBD2 | TGTGCCAGCAGAGGCCCGGGGGGAGGCGAGGAGACCCAGTACTTC | CASRGPGGGEETQYF
TRBJ2-7 | TRBV2 | 14 | TRBD2 | TGTGCCAGCAGGAGACTAGCGGGGGGTGGGGAGCAGTACTTC | CASRRLAGGGEQYF
TRBJ2-7 | TRBV29-1 | 13 | TRBD1 | TGCAGCGTGCCGGGACAGGGAACCTACGAGCAGTACTTC | CSVPGQGTYEQYF
TRBJ2-3 | TRBV4-2 | 15 | TRBD2 | TGTGCCAGCAGGTTAGCGGGGGAGATCACAGATACGCAGTATTTT | CASRLAGEITDTQYF
TRBJ2-7 | TRBV11-3 | 14 | TRBD1 | TGTGCCAGCAGCTTGGGACAGGCGTCCTACGAGCAGTACTTC | CASSLGQASYEQYF
TRBJ2-1 | TRBV18 | 12 | NA | TGTGCCAGCTCACAAGCAAACAATGAGCAGTTCTTC | CASSQANNEQFF
TRBJ1-2 | TRBV6-5 | 15 | TRBD1 | TGTGCCAGCAGTTACTCGTTCGGGACAGGGGATGGCTACACCTTC | CASSYSFGTGDGYTF
TRBJ1-2 | TRBV30 | 14 | TRBD1 | TGTGCCTGGAGCGGGACAGGGGGTTTTTATGGCTACACCTTC | CAWSGTGGFYGYTF
TRBJ2-7 | TRBV7-6 | 13 | TRBD1 | TGTGCCAGCAGCCTGGGACAGATCTACGAGCAGTACTTC | CASSLGQIYEQYF
TRBJ1-2 | TRBV30 | 14 | TRBD1 | TGTGCCTGGAGTGCCATGACAGGGTCGGATGGCTACACCTTC | CAWSAMTGSDGYTF
TRBJ1-1 | TRBV9 | 14 | NA | TGTGCCAGCAGAGCAGCCAAGTCGGGCACTGAAGCTTTCTTT | CASRAAKSGTEAFF
TRBJ2-3 | TRBV5-1 | 15 | TRBD1 | TGCGCCAGCAGCTCAGGGACAGTGAGCACAGATACGCAGTATTTT | CASSSGTVSTDTQYF
TRBJ2-7 | TRBV30 | 15 | NA | TGTGCCTGGAGCCTGCGCTCAGGGCCCCGCTACGAGCAGTACTTC | CAWSLRSGPRYEQYF
TRBJ1-1 | TRBV11-2 | 17 | NA | TGTGCCAGCAGCCGTGGGAGGGGGGCGTGGGGGGACACTGAAGCTTTCTTT | CASSRGRGAWGDTEAFF
TRBJ1-3 | TRBV6-5 | 13 | NA | TGTGCCAGTCAGGCGTCTCCTGGAAACACCATATATTTT | CASQASPGNTIYF
TRBJ2-5 | TRBV7-9 | 16 | NA | TGTGCCAGCAGCTTAGATCTCGGGGTGCTCCAAGAGACCCAGTACTTC | CASSLDLGVLQETQYF
TRBJ2-1 | TRBV6-1 | 13 | TRBD2 | TGTGCCAGCCGACTAGCGGCTGAATATGAGCAGTTCTTC | CASRLAAEYEQFF
TRBJ1-1 | TRBV4-2 | 17 | NA | TGTGCCAGCAGCCAGGAGGTAAGGGACACCAAGAGGGCTGAAGCTTTCTTT | CASSQEVRDTKRAEAFF
TRBJ1-6 | TRBV7-9 | 14 | TRBD1 | TGTGCCAGCAGCCTTGACAGGGGGAGGTCACCCCTCCACTTT | CASSLDRGRSPLHF
TRBJ2-1 | TRBV13 | 17 | TRBD2 | TGTGCCAGCAGCACCCTACTAGCGGGATCCTCCTACAATGAGCAGTTCTTC | CASSTLLAGSSYNEQFF
TRBJ1-2 | TRBV30 | 13 | TRBD1 | TGTGCCTGGGAGGGACAGGGGGTAGGCGGCTACACCTTC | CAWEGQGVGGYTF
TRBJ1-1 | TRBV30 | 13 | TRBD1 | TGTGCCTTCCAAAGGGGGCAGTACACTGAAGCTTTCTTT | CAFQRGQYTEAFF
TRBJ2-7 | TRBV29-1 | 14 | NA | TGCAGCGTTGGGGGCCGAAGTCAGGGCCACGAGCAGTACTTC | CSVGGRSQGHEQYF
TRBJ2-7 | TRBV6-5 | 16 | TRBD2 | TGTGCCAGCAGTTACTCTTATGCGGGGGGCCTCTACGAGCAGTACTTC | CASSYSYAGGLYEQYF
TRBJ2-7 | TRBV4-1 | 14 | NA | TGCGCCAGCAGCCAAACAGGAGTCCGCTACGAGCAGTACTTC | CASSQTGVRYEQYF
TRBJ2-7 | TRBV27 | 16 | NA | TGTGCCAGCAGCCCGTCGCCCGGGCCCCGGGGTAGAGTGCAGTACTTC | CASSPSPGPRGRVQYF
TRBJ2-5 | TRBV5-6 | 16 | TRBD1 | TGTGCCAGCAGCTTGTACCGCCCAGGGGGAGAGGAGACCCAGTACTTC | CASSLYRPGGEETQYF
TRBJ2-3 | TRBV11-2 | 16 | TRBD2 | TGTGCCAGCAGCTTATATAGCGGGAGGGCCACAGATACGCAGTATTTT | CASSLYSGRATDTQYF
TRBJ1-3 | TRBV9 | 14 | NA | TGTGCCAGCAGCGTCCAGGGATCTGGAAACACCATATATTTT | CASSVQGSGNTIYF
TRBJ1-2 | TRBV28 | 14 | NA | TGTGCCAGCGTGGGGGGTGACACCAGGGCGGGCTACACCTTC | CASVGGDTRAGYTF
TRBJ2-3 | TRBV30 | 12 | TRBD1 | TGTGCCTGGACTATAGGGACAGGCGGGCAGTATTTT | CAWTIGTGGQYF
TRBJ2-1 | TRBV6-5 | 14 | NA | TGTGCCAGCAGTCACTCGACAGGCCCCAATGAGCAGTTCTTC | CASSHSTGPNEQFF
TRBJ2-7 | TRBV10-1 | 13 | NA | TGCGCCAGCAGTGAGCAGACCCCCGGGGAGCAGTACTTC | CASSEQTPGEQYF
TRBJ2-1 | TRBV2 | 12 | NA | TGTGCCAGCATTAGCGCTTACAATGAGCAGTTCTTC | CASISAYNEQFF
TRBJ1-2 | TRBV30 | 14 | NA | TGTGCCTGCCGGAGGGGAAGGGTAAACTATGGCTACACCTTC | CACRRGRVNYGYTF
TRBJ2-3 | TRBV10-1 | 13 | NA | TGCGCCAGCATGCGGGATAGCACAGATACGCAGTATTTT | CASMRDSTDTQYF